Listed below are T cell receptor beta chains from one sample, sequenced in a study of beta chain features in type 1 diabetes. Clones were sequenced by immunoSEQ multiplex PCR, and TCRdb holds only the in-frame ones, with some missing. The repertoire holds 350,000 to 450,000 clones, roughly 16% seen once, with about 0.02% in the top ten. Material: naive CD4+ T cells from blood. These receptors originate from a woman under 30 in good health. The CDR3 runs from the conserved cysteine through the conserved F or W. The D gene is left open where the match is weak. Clone size, where shown, is once, few, many, or a class for clones that have expanded.

D: TRBD2
size: few
V: TRBV7-2
J: TRBJ2-1
CDR3: CASSLSSGYNEQFF
DNA: TGTGCCAGCAGCTTGTCTAGCGGCTACAATGAGCAGTTCTTC

D: TRBD1
size: .
V: TRBV28
J: TRBJ2-7
CDR3: CASRSSEAGQGAYEQYF
DNA: TGTGCCAGCAGATCCTCAGAGGCGGGACAGGGGGCGTACGAGCAGTACTTC

D: .
size: few
V: TRBV20-1
J: TRBJ2-7
CDR3: CSATNNYEQYF
DNA: TGCAGTGCTACCAACAACTACGAGCAGTACTTC

D: .
size: .
V: TRBV7-9
J: TRBJ1-3
CDR3: CASSGLGGRGNTIYF
DNA: TGTGCCAGCAGCGGATTAGGGGGAAGGGGAAACACCATATATTTT

D: .
size: few
V: TRBV2
J: TRBJ2-5
CDR3: CASSSNRIGETQYF
DNA: TGTGCCAGCAGTTCTAACAGGATTGGGGAGACCCAGTACTTC

D: TRBD2
size: .
V: TRBV9
J: TRBJ2-7
CDR3: CASSPSTSGSFGEQYF
DNA: TGTGCCAGCAGCCCCTCCACTAGCGGGAGTTTCGGCGAGCAGTACTTC

D: .
size: .
V: TRBV18
J: TRBJ1-1
CDR3: CASSPGRMNTEAFF
DNA: TGTGCCAGCTCACCGGGGCGTATGAACACTGAAGCTTTCTTT

D: TRBD2
size: .
V: TRBV6-5
J: TRBJ2-7
CDR3: CASSYRSSGRFEQYF
DNA: TGTGCCAGCAGTTACCGGTCTAGCGGGAGATTCGAGCAGTACTTC

D: TRBD1
size: .
V: TRBV4-1
J: TRBJ1-3
CDR3: CASSQGTGRGNTIYF
DNA: TGCGCCAGCAGCCAAGGGACAGGGCGCGGAAACACCATATATTTT

D: .
size: .
V: TRBV29-1
J: TRBJ1-1
CDR3: CSPGNPREAFF
DNA: TGCAGTCCGGGGAACCCTCGAGAAGCTTTCTTT

D: .
size: few
V: TRBV30
J: TRBJ1-4
CDR3: CAWSRQGEKLFF
DNA: TGTGCCTGGAGTCGGCAGGGCGAAAAACTGTTTTTT

D: TRBD1
size: few
V: TRBV20-1
J: TRBJ2-7
CDR3: CSGRQGYEQYF
DNA: TGCAGTGGACGACAGGGTTACGAGCAGTACTTC

D: .
size: few
V: TRBV29-1
J: TRBJ1-1
CDR3: CSVLYPQGRNTEAFF
DNA: TGCAGCGTCTTATACCCACAGGGAAGGAACACTGAAGCTTTCTTT

D: TRBD1
size: .
V: TRBV6-5
J: TRBJ2-4
CDR3: CASSPTGVAKNIQYF
DNA: TGTGCCAGCAGTCCGACAGGGGTAGCCAAAAACATTCAGTACTTC

D: .
size: few
V: TRBV6-1
J: TRBJ2-1
CDR3: CASRAGVGNEQFF
DNA: TGTGCCAGCAGGGCCGGGGTTGGCAATGAGCAGTTCTTC

D: TRBD1
size: .
V: TRBV4-2
J: TRBJ1-1
CDR3: CASSQDGTGSIAPFF
DNA: TGTGCCAGCAGCCAAGATGGGACAGGTAGTATTGCGCCTTTCTTT

D: .
size: .
V: TRBV10-2
J: TRBJ2-3
CDR3: CASRGEARPDTQYF
DNA: TGCGCCAGCAGGGGAGAGGCCCGCCCAGATACGCAGTATTTT